Shown below are 5 T cell receptor beta chains from a single sample sequenced in a study of blood T cell repertoires in COVID-19. TCRdb keeps only in-frame clones here, not all; method: immunoSEQ multiplex PCR. Of 70,000 or so clones in the sample, approximately 84% were seen once. Sequenced material: peripheral blood. The receptors were gathered from a man between 65 and 85 years old with active or convalescent COVID-19.

The rearrangement joins TRBV18 to TRBJ1-3, with D perhaps TRBD1 (6 bases). This CDR3 has 15 residues. The germline V gene has CDR1 KGHSH and CDR2 LQKENI. Between the trimmed V and J ends, which lost 2 bases and 0 bases, there was a span of 8 bases. CDR3 amino acids: CASSPTGSSGNTIYF. The CDR3 DNA sequence: TGTGCCAGCTCACCAACAGGGAGCTCTGGAAACACCATATATTTT.

This chain's CDR3 is CASSQPPGTAHNSPLHF. CDR3 in DNA: TGTGCCAGCAGCCAACCACCCGGGACAGCGCATAATTCACCCCTCCACTTT. V gene TRBV4-2 combines with J gene TRBJ1-6, with TRBD1 identical over 7 bases. The CDR3 is made up of 17 amino acids. Germline assignment: CDR1 LGHNA and CDR2 YNFKEQ. Unmatched junction bases numbered 9, after V lost 2 bases and J lost 5 bases.

The chain uses TRBV5-6 and TRBJ1-4; D is possibly TRBD1 (5 bases). The germline V gene has CDR1 SGHDT and CDR2 YYEEEE. This CDR3 contains 13 residues. Trimming shortened V by 4 bases and J by 7 bases, and 11 bases separated the two germline ends. The CDR3 DNA follows: TGTGCCAGCAGCCTCAGGGCATCTGAAAAACTGTTTTTT. Amino acids: CASSLRASEKLFF.

The chain carries TRBV19 and TRBJ1-1, with no clear D. Germline CDR1 is LNHDA and CDR2 is SQIVND (reference sequence). Trimming took 1 base from V and 1 from J, leaving 10 bases between them. The CDR3 has 15 amino acids. The CDR3 sequence: CASSIVAGTNTEAFF. The CDR3 DNA reads TGTGCCAGTAGTATAGTTGCAGGTACGAACACTGAAGCTTTCTTT.

The chain combines TRBV4-3 with TRBJ1-2, with D possibly being TRBD1 (6 bases). Germline V CDR1 and CDR2: LGHNA, YSLEER. Trimming shortened V by 3 bases and J by 8 bases, and 19 bases separated the two germline ends. The CDR3 length is 15 residues. This CDR3 reads CASSHGGGSSRGYTF. In DNA form, the CDR3 reads TGCGCCAGCAGCCACGGGGGGGGCAGTTCTCGGGGCTACACCTTC.